This T cell receptor (beta chain) was documented in a study of blood T cell repertoires in COVID-19. The CDR3 is made up of 23 amino acids. V lost 1 base to trimming and J lost 1 base; unmatched junction nucleotides: 22. Germline-derived CDR1 and CDR2 are LGHNA and YNFKEQ. This clone was detected a few times. In the original workflow: By means of reference gene primer amplification, nucleated cell counts were estimated. Libraries were prepared by immunoSEQ multiplex PCR; TCRdb keeps only in-frame clonotypes and omits some of them. That table supplies the V and J calls and clone size; D and trimming were determined from the DNA. The sample lists fewer than 150,000 clones, 77% seen once, with roughly a fifth in the top ten.

The genes are TRBV4-2 and TRBJ2-5; 12 nucleotides match TRBD2. The clonotype originates from a man older than 75 with acute or convalescent COVID-19. Material: peripheral blood. The CDR3 sequence is CASSQAGPRLAGAQRGFQETQYF. As DNA, the CDR3 is TGTGCCAGCAGCCAAGCAGGCCCCAGACTAGCGGGGGCCCAGAGAGGATTCCAAGAGACCCAGTACTTC.